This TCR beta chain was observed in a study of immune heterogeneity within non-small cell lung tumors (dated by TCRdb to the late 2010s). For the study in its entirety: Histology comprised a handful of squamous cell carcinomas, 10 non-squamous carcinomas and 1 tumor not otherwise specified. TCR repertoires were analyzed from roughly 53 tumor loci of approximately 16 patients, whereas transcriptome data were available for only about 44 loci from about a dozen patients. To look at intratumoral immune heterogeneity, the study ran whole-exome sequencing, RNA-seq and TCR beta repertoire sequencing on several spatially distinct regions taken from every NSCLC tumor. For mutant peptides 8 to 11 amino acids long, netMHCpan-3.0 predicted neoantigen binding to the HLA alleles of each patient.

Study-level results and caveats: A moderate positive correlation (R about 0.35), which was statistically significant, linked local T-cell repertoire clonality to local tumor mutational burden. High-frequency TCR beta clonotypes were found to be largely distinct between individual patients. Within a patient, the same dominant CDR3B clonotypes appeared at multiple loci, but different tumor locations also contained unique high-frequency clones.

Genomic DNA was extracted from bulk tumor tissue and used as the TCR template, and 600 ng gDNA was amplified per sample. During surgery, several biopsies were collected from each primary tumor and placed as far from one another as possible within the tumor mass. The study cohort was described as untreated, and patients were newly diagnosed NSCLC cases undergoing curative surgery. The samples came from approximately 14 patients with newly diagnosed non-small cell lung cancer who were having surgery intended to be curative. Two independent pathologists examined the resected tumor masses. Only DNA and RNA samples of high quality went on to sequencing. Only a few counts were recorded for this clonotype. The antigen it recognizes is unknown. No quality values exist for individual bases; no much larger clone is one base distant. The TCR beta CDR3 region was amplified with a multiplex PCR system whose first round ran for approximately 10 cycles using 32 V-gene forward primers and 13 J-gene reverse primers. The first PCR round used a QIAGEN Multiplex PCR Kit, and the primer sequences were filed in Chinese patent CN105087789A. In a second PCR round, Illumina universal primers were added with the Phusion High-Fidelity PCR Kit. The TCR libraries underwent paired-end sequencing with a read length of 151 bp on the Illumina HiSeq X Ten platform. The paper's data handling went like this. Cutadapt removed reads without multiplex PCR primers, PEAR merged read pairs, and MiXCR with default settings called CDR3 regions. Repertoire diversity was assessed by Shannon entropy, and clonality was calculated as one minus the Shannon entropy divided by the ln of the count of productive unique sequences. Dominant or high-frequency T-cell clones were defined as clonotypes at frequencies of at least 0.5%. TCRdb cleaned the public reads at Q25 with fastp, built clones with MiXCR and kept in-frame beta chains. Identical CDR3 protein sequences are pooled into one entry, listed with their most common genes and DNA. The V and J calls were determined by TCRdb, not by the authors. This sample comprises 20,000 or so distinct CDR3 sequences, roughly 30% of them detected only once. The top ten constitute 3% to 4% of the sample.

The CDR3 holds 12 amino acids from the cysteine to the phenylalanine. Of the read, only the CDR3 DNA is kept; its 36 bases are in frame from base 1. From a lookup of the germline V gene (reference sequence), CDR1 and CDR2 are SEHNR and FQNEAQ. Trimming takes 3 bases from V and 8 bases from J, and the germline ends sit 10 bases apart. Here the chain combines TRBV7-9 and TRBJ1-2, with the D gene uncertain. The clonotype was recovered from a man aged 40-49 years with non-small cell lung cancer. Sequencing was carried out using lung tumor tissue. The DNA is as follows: TGTGCCAGCAGCTTTAAATCCCGGGGCTACACCTTC. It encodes CASSFKSRGYTF.